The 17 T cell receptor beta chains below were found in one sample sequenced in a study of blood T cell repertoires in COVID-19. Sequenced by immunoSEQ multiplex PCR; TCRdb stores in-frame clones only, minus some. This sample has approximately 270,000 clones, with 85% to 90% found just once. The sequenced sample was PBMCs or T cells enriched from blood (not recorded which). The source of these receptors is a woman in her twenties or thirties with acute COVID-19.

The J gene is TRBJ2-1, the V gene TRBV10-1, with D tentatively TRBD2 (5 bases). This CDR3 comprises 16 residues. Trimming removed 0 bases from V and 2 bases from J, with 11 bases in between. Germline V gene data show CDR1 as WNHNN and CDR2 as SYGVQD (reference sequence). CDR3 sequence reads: CASSESAGPTYNEQFF. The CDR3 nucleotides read TGCGCCAGCAGTGAGTCGGCGGGTCCCACCTACAATGAGCAGTTCTTC.

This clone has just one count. This CDR3 is CATSRIRGNSADTQYF. CDR3 bases: TGTGCCACCAGCAGAATTAGGGGGAACTCGGCAGATACGCAGTATTTT. The chain combines TRBV15 with TRBJ2-3; possibly TRBD1 for D (6 bases). The V gene lost 2 bases and the J gene lost 4 bases, with 16 bases spanning the gap. This CDR3 comprises 16 residues. The germline CDR1 and CDR2 sequences are LNHNV and YYDKDF (reference sequence). Full variable domain (remainder filled in from reference TRBV15 and TRBJ2-3): DAMVIQNPRYQVTQFGKPVTLSCSQTLNHNVMYWYQQKSSQAPKLLFHYYDKDFNNEADTPDNFQSRRPNTSFCFLDIRSPGLGDTAMYLCATSRIRGNSADTQYFGPGTRLTVL.

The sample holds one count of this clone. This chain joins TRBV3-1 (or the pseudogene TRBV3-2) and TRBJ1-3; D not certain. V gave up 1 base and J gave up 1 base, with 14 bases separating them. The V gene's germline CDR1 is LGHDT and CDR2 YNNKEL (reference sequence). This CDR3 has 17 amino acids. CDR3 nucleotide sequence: TGTGCCAGCAGCCAAGTTAGTTCAGGTCTGTCTGGAAACACCATATATTTT. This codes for CASSQVSSGLSGNTIYF.

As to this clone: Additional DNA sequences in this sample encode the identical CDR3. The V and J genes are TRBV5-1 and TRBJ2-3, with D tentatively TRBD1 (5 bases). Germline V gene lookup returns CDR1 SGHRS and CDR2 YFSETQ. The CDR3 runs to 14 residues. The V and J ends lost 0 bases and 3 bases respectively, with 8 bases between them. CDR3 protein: CASSLGQFTDTQYF. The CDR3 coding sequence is TGCGCCAGCAGCTTGGGACAGTTTACAGATACGCAGTATTTT.

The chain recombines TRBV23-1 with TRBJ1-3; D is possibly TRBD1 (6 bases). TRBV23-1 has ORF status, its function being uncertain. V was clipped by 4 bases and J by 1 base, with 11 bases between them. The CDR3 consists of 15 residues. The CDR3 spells CASSPGDNSGNTIYF. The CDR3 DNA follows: TGCGCCAGCAGTCCCGGGGACAATTCTGGAAACACCATATATTTT.

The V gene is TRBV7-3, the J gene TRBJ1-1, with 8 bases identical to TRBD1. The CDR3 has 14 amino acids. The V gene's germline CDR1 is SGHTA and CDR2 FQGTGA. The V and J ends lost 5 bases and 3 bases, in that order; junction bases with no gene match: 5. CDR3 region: CASSTGTGDTEAFF. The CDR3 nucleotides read TGTGCCAGCAGCACCGGGACAGGTGACACTGAAGCTTTCTTT.

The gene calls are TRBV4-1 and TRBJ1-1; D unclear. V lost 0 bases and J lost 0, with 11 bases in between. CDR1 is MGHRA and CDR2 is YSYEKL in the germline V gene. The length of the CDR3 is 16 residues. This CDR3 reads CASSQEGSSMNTEAFF. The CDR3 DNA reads TGCGCCAGCAGCCAAGAAGGTAGCTCAATGAACACTGAAGCTTTCTTT.

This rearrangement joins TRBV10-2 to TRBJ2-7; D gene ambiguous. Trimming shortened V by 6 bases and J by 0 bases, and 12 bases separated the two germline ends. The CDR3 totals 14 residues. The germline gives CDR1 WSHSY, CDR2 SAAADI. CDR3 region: CASSISRVSYEQYF. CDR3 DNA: TGCGCCAGCAGCATAAGTCGAGTCTCCTACGAGCAGTACTTC.

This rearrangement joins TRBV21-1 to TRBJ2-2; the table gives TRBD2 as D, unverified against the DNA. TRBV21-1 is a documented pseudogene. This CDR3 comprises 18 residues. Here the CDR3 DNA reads TGTGCCAACCTAGCACAGGGAGGGAGCGGTCTGGGAACCGGGGAGCTGTTTTTT. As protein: CANLAQGGSGLGTGELFF.

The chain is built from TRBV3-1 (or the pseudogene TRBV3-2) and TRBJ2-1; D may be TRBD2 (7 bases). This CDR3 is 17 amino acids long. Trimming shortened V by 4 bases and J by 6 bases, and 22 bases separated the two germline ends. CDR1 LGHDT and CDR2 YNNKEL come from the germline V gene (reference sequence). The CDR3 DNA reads TGTGCCAGCAGCCGAAGTGAGGGGGTAGCGGGCGGCAATGAGCAGTTCTTC. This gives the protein CASSRSEGVAGGNEQFF.

The CDR3 coding sequence is TGTGCCAGCAGCCAAGTCGCGGGAGGGCCCCGAGAGCAGTTCTTC. This sequence encodes CASSQVAGGPREQFF. The chain is built from TRBV4-2 and TRBJ2-1, with TRBD2 identical over 9 bases. The CDR3 is 15 amino acids. CDR1 and CDR2 (germline): LGHNA, YNFKEQ. The V and J ends lost 1 base and 10 bases, in that order; junction bases with no gene match: 8.

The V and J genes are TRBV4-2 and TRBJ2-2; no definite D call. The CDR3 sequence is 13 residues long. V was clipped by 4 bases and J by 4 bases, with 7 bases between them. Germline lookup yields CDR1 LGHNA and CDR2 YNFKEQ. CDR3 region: CASSPPSTGELFF. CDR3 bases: TGTGCCAGCAGCCCACCTAGCACCGGGGAGCTGTTTTTT.

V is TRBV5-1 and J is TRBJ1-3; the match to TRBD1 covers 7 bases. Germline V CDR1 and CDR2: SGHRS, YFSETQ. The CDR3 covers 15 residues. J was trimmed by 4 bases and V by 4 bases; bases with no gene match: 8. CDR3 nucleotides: TGCGCCAGCAGCCCCACAGGGGAATCGGGAAACACCATATATTTT. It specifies CASSPTGESGNTIYF.

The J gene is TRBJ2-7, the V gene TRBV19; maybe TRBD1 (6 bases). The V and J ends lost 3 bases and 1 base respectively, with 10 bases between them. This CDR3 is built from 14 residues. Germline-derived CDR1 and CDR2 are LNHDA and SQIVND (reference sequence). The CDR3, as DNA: TGTGCCAGTAGTATTCTGGACAGTTCCTACGAGCAGTACTTC. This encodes CASSILDSSYEQYF.

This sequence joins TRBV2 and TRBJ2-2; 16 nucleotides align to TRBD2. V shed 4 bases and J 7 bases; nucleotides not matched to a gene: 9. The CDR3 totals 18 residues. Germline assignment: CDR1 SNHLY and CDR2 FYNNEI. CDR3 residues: CASSAEGLAGGPGGELFF. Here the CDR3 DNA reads TGTGCCAGCAGTGCTGAGGGACTAGCGGGAGGGCCGGGCGGGGAGCTGTTTTTT.

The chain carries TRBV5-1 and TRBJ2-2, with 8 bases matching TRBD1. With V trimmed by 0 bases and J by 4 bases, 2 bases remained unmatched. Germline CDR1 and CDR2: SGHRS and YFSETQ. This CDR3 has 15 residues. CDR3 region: CASSLVGQGTGELFF. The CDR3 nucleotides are TGCGCCAGCAGCTTGGTTGGACAGGGCACCGGGGAGCTGTTTTTT.

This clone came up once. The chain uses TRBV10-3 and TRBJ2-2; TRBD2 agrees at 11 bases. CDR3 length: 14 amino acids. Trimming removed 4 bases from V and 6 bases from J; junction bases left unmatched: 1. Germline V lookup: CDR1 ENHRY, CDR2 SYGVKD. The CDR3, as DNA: TGTGCCATCAGTGGACTAGCGGGATCCGGGGAGCTGTTTTTT. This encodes CAISGLAGSGELFF.